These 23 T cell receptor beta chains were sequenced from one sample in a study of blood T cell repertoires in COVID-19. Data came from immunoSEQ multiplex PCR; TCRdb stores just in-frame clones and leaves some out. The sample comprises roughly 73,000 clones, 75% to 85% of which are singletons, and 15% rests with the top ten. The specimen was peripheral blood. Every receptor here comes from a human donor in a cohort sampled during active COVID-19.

CDR3: CASSVAGTNTGELFF. The CDR3 DNA reads as TGTGCCAGCAGCGTCGCGGGGACCAACACCGGGGAGCTGTTTTTT. The chain is built from TRBV2 and TRBJ2-2; tentative D call: TRBD2 (6 bases). Trimming removed 6 bases at V and 2 bases at J, with 13 bases between. The CDR3 is 15 amino acids. Germline values: CDR1 SNHLY, CDR2 FYNNEI.

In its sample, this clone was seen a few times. The CDR3 reads CASSFGTGGNEQFF. Written as DNA, the CDR3 is TGCGCCAGCAGCTTTGGGACAGGGGGCAATGAGCAGTTCTTC. This sequence joins TRBV5-1 and TRBJ2-1; 11 bases are shared with TRBD1. The junction had 1 base not matched to a gene; V was cut back by 2 bases and J by 6 bases. The CDR3 spans 14 residues. Germline V CDR1 and CDR2: SGHRS, YFSETQ.

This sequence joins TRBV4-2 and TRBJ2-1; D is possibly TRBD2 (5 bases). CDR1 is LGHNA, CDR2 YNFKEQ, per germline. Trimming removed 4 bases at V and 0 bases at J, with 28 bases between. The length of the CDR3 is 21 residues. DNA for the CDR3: TGTGCCAGCAGCCTTATCCCCACCGAGAGGGCCTTGTCAGGCTCCTACAATGAGCAGTTCTTC. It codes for CASSLIPTERALSGSYNEQFF.

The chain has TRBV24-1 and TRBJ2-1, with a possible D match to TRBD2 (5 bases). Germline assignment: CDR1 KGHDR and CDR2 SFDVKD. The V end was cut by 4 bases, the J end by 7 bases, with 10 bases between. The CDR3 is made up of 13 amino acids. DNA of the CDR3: TGTGCCACCAGTGAATTTACTAGTAATGAGCAGTTCTTC. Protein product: CATSEFTSNEQFF.

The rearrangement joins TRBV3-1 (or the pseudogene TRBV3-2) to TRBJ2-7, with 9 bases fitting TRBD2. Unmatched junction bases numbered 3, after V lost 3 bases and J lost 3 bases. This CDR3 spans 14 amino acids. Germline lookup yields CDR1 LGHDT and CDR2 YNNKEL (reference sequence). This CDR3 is CASSHRAGGYEQYF. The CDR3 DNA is TGTGCCAGCAGCCACCGAGCGGGGGGCTACGAGCAGTACTTC.

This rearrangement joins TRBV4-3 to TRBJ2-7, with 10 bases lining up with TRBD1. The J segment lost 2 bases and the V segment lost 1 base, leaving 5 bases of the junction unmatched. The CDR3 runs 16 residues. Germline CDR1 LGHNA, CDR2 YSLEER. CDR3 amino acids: CASSQVVGQGAYEQYF. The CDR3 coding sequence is TGCGCCAGCAGCCAAGTCGTAGGACAGGGGGCCTACGAGCAGTACTTC.

The CDR3 loop is CASSDHRGSYEQYF. The CDR3 DNA reads TGCGCCAGCAGCGATCACAGGGGGTCGTACGAGCAGTACTTC. The J gene is TRBJ2-7, the V gene TRBV5-1; 8 bases match TRBD1. Looked up from germline, CDR1 is SGHRS and CDR2 is YFSETQ. Trimming took 4 bases from V and 4 from J; bases not matched to a gene: 7. This CDR3 is 14 amino acids long.

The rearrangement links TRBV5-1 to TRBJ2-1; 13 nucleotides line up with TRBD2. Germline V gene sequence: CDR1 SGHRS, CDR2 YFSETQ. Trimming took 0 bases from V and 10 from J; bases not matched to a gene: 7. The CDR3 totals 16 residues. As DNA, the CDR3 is TGCGCCAGCAGCTTGGGAGGACTAGCGGGAGTGGAAGAGCAGTTCTTC. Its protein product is CASSLGGLAGVEEQFF.

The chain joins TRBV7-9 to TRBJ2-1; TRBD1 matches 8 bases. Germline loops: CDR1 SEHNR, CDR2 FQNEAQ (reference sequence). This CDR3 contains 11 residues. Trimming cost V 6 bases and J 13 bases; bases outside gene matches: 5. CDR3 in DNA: TGTGCCAGCAGGGCAGGGGGCGACCAGTTCTTC. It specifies CASRAGGDQFF.

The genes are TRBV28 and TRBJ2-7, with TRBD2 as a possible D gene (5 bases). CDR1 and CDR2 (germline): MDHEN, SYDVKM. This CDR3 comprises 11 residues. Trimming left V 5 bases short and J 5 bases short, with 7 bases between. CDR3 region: CASSLAHEQYF. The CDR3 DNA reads TGTGCCAGCAGTCTAGCCCACGAGCAGTACTTC. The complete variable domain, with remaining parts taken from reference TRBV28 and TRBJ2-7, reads DVKVTQSSRYLVKRTGEKVFLECVQDMDHENMFWYRQDPGLGLRLIYFSYDVKMKEKGDIPEGYSVSREKKERFSLILESASTNQTSMYLCASSLAHEQYFGPGTRLTVT.

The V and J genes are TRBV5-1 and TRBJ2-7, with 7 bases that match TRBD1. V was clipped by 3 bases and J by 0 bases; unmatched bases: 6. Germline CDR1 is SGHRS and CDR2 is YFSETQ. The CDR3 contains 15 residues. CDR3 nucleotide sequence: TGCGCCAGCAGCTGGGTGACAGGGAGCTCCTACGAGCAGTACTTC. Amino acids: CASSWVTGSSYEQYF.

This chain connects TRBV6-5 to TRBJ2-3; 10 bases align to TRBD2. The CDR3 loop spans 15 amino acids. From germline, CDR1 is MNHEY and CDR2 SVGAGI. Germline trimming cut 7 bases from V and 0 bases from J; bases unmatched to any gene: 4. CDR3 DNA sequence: TGTGCCAGCACTAGCGGGAGTACGAGCACAGATACGCAGTATTTT. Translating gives CASTSGSTSTDTQYF.

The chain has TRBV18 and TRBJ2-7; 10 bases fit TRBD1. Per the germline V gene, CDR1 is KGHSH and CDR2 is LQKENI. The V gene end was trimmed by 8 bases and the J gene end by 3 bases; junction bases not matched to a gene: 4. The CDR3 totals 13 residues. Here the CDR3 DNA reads TGTGCCAGCACCCGGACAGGGGGCTACGAGCAGTACTTC. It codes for CASTRTGGYEQYF.

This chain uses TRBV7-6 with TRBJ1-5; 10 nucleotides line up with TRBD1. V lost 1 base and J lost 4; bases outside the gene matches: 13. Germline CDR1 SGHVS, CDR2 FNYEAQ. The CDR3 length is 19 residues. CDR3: CASSLVRVGTGELNQPQHF. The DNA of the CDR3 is TGTGCCAGCAGCTTAGTACGGGTAGGGACAGGGGAACTTAATCAGCCCCAGCATTTT.

CDR3 protein: CASSSAGTGTYYNEQFF. The CDR3, as DNA: TGTGCCAGCAGTTCCGCCGGGACAGGGACCTACTACAATGAGCAGTTCTTC. The V call is TRBV27, the J call TRBJ2-1, with 9 bases aligning to TRBD1. Germline values: CDR1 MNHEY, CDR2 SMNVEV (reference sequence). The CDR3 is 17 amino acids. With 4 bases clipped from V and 3 bases from J, the junction kept 10 bases outside the gene matches.

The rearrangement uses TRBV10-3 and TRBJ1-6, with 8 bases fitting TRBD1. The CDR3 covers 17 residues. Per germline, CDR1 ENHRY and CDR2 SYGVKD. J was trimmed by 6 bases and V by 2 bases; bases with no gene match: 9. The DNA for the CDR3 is TGTGCCATCAGTGAGAGGGGTACAGGGGGGTCTAATTCACCCCTCCACTTT. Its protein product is CAISERGTGGSNSPLHF.

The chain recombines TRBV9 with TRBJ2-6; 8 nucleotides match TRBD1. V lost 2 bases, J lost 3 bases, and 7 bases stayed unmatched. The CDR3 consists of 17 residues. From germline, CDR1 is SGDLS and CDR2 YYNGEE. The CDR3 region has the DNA TGTGCCAGCAGCGTCAAGCAGGGGGCTGGTGGGGCCAACGTCCTGACTTTC. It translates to CASSVKQGAGGANVLTF.

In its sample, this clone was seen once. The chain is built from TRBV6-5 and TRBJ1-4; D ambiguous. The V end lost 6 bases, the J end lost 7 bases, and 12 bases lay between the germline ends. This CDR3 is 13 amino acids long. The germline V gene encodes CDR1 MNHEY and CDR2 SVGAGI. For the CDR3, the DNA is TGTGCCAGCAGGACGGGAATAACTGAAAAACTGTTTTTT. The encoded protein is CASRTGITEKLFF.

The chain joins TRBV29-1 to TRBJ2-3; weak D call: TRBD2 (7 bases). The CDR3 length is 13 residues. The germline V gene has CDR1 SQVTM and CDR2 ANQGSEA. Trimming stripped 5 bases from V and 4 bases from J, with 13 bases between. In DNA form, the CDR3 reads TGCAGCGTTTTTGGGAGGGGGTCAGATACGCAGTATTTT. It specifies CSVFGRGSDTQYF.

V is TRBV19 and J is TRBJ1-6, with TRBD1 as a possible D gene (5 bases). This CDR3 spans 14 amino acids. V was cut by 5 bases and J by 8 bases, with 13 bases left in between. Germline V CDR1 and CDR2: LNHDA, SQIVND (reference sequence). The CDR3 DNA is TGTGCCAGTAGTGGAAGTGGGGGGTATTCACCCCTCCACTTT. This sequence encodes CASSGSGGYSPLHF. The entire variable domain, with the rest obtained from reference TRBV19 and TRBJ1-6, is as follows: DGGITQSPKYLFRKEGQNVTLSCEQNLNHDAMYWYRQDPGQGLRLIYYSQIVNDFQKGDIAEGYSVSREKKESFPLTVTSAQKNPTAFYLCASSGSGGYSPLHFGNGTRLTVT.

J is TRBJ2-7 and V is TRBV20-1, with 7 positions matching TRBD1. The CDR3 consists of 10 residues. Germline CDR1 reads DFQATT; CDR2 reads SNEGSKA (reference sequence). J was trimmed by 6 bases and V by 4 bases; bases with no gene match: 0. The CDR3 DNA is TGCAGTGCTAACAGGGGCGAGCAGTACTTC. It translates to CSANRGEQYF.

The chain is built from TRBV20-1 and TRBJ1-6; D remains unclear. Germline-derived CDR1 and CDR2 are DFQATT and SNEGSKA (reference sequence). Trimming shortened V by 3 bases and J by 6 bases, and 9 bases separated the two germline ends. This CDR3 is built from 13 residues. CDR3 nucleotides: TGCAGTGCTAGTGGCGACACTAATTCACCCCTCCACTTT. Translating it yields CSASGDTNSPLHF.

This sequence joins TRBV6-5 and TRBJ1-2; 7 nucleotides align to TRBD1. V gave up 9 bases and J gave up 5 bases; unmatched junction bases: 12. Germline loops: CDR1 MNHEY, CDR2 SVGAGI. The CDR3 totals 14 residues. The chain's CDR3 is CASQGGGGFYGYTF. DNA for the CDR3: TGTGCCAGTCAGGGGGGCGGAGGCTTTTATGGCTACACCTTC.